This T cell receptor beta chain is drawn from a study of CD8 T cells in ankylosing spondylitis. Regarding this clonotype: Antigen unknown.

General observations from the study: The clones that were linked to disease were reported to be significantly enriched in matched synovial fluid samples from ankylosing spondylitis patients. Clones linked with disease were CD8+ and fairly uncommon in the peripheral blood. Several highly homologous variants formed a TCR beta motif that appeared characteristic of ankylosing spondylitis blood.

Quantitative 5'-RACE with molecular barcodes was used to make the TCR beta libraries. TCRdb passed the 5' RACE reads through MiXCR, listing each CDR3 protein once. Of nearly 350,000 distinct CDR3 sequences in the sample, roughly 14% were seen once. The TCR originated in a male donor with ankylosing spondylitis or in good health (not recorded which). The sequenced sample was blood, either unsorted or a sorted T cell fraction (not recorded which).

The CDR3 DNA sequence: TGTGCCAGCAGGTCCGTCCCGGCGGACTATGGCTACACCTTC. Residues: CASRSVPADYGYTF. The chain recombines TRBV6-1 with TRBJ1-2; D remains unclear. The germline gives CDR1 MNHNS, CDR2 SASEGT. The CDR3 has 14 residues. Deletions cut 6 bases from V and 3 bases from J, with 14 bases between.